The 31 T cell receptor beta chains presented below share a single source sample, sequenced in a study of control samples from healthy donors and cancer patients. The data were produced by immunoSEQ multiplex PCR, yet TCRdb's version contains in-frame clones alone and is incomplete. Of 70,000 to 80,000 clones in the sample, around nine tenths were seen once. Specimen: PBMCs. The source is a woman aged 50 to 60 with colorectal cancer.

The chain uses TRBV6-5 and TRBJ1-2; TRBD1 matches at 8 bases. The CDR3 is 14 amino acids. After removal of 6 bases from V and 4 bases from J, the junction contained 7 bases not matched to a gene. CDR1 is MNHEY and CDR2 is SVGAGI in the germline V gene. CDR3 sequence reads: CASREDRDVYGYTF. CDR3 sequence (DNA): TGTGCCAGCAGGGAGGACAGGGATGTCTATGGCTACACCTTC.

The chain joins TRBV3-1 (or the pseudogene TRBV3-2) to TRBJ2-2; a possible D gene is TRBD1 (5 bases). From germline, CDR1 is LGHDT and CDR2 YNNKEL (reference sequence). V shed 4 bases and J shed 4 bases, with 7 bases lying between them. CDR3 length: 13 amino acids. CDR3 loop: CASSRQGTGELFF. The CDR3 bases are TGTGCCAGCAGCCGGCAGGGCACCGGGGAGCTGTTTTTT.

The chain employs TRBV2 and TRBJ2-4, with 8 bases identical to TRBD1. J was trimmed by 7 bases and V by 6 bases; bases with no gene match: 5. CDR1 and CDR2 (germline): SNHLY, FYNNEI. The CDR3 length is 13 residues. The CDR3 nucleotides read TGTGCCAGCAGAGACAGGACAGGGAACATTCAGTACTTC. As protein: CASRDRTGNIQYF.

This chain joins TRBV24-1 and TRBJ1-1, with D uncertain. V lost 5 bases and J 2 bases, leaving 14 bases between the germline ends. This CDR3 comprises 15 residues. Germline loops: CDR1 KGHDR, CDR2 SFDVKD. The CDR3 sequence is CATSAPGRRNTEAFF. The CDR3 region has the DNA TGTGCCACCAGTGCGCCAGGCCGTCGAAACACTGAAGCTTTCTTT.

This chain links TRBV3-1 (or the pseudogene TRBV3-2) with TRBJ1-2; 7 bases agree with TRBD1. The CDR3 loop spans 16 amino acids. V was pared by 4 bases and J by 0 bases, with 8 bases of the junction left unmatched. Germline CDR1 reads LGHDT; CDR2 reads YNNKEL (reference sequence). CDR3: CASSLWTGVANYGYTF. For the CDR3, the DNA is TGTGCCAGCAGCCTATGGACAGGAGTAGCTAACTATGGCTACACCTTC.

This chain uses TRBV27 with TRBJ2-3, with 14 bases matching TRBD2. The V gene's germline CDR1 is MNHEY and CDR2 SMNVEV (reference sequence). The CDR3 sequence is 18 residues long. V lost 6 bases to trimming and J lost 0 bases; unmatched junction nucleotides: 8. The CDR3 coding sequence is TGTGCCAGCAGGGCCGGACTAGCGGGGGGCCCTAGCACAGATACGCAGTATTTT. As protein: CASRAGLAGGPSTDTQYF.

The chain links TRBV5-6 to TRBJ2-7; D is unresolved. The germline CDR1 and CDR2 sequences are SGHDT and YYEEEE. This CDR3 contains 13 residues. V was shortened by 3 bases and J by 1 base, with 8 bases between the two germline ends. The CDR3 spells CASSYRRSYEQYV. The CDR3, as DNA: TGTGCCAGCAGCTACCGGCGGTCCTACGAGCAGTACGTC.

Here the CDR3 reads CASSWARGEDEQFF. DNA of the CDR3: TGCGCCAGCTCTTGGGCTAGGGGGGAGGATGAGCAGTTCTTC. V usage is TRBV10-1 and J usage is TRBJ2-1; D assignment may be TRBD1 or TRBD2 (6 bases each). Germline V gives CDR1 WNHNN, CDR2 SYGVQD (reference sequence). The CDR3 totals 14 residues. V lost 8 bases and J 8 bases, leaving 19 bases between the germline ends.

This clone was recorded only once. This sequence joins TRBV28 and TRBJ1-3; no reliable D call. The ends were cut back, 6 bases at V and 0 bases at J, with 9 bases in the middle. CDR1 and CDR2 from the germline V gene are MDHEN and SYDVKM. This CDR3 region has 14 residues. The CDR3 region is CASRATDSGNTIYF. The DNA for the CDR3 is TGTGCCAGCAGGGCTACGGACTCTGGAAACACCATATATTTT.

V gene TRBV28 combines with J gene TRBJ1-2; perhaps TRBD1 as D (5 bases). The V gene's germline CDR1 is MDHEN and CDR2 SYDVKM. This CDR3 is 13 amino acids long. Deletions cut 6 bases from V and 8 bases from J, with 16 bases between. The CDR3 is CASSSGAPGGYTF. In nucleotides, the CDR3 is TGTGCCAGCAGCTCTGGGGCCCCCGGGGGCTACACCTTC.

This chain connects TRBV6-2 or TRBV6-3 to TRBJ2-1, with D perhaps matching TRBD2 (5 bases). The CDR3 sequence is 14 residues long. V was clipped by 4 bases and J by 8 bases, with 15 bases between them. Per germline, CDR1 MNHEY and CDR2 SVGEGT. Here the CDR3 DNA reads TGTGCCAGCAGTTGGGCCCGGGGTCGGGATGAGCAGTTCTTC. It is translated as CASSWARGRDEQFF.

This chain connects TRBV30 to TRBJ1-1; D possibly corresponds to TRBD1 (5 bases). Germline V gives CDR1 GTSNPN, CDR2 SVGIG (reference sequence). The CDR3 spans 13 residues. The V end lost 0 bases, the J end lost 10 bases, and 15 bases lay between the germline ends. This CDR3 reads CAWSVISSGGAFF. The CDR3 DNA sequence: TGTGCCTGGAGTGTAATCTCCAGCGGGGGAGCTTTCTTT.

The rearrangement links TRBV6-2 or TRBV6-3 to TRBJ2-5; the D gene is possibly TRBD2 (7 bases). The CDR3 covers 16 residues. Looked up from germline, CDR1 is MNHEY and CDR2 is SVGEGT. Trimming took off 2 bases at V and 4 bases at J, with 17 bases between the two ends. The CDR3 DNA reads as TGTGCCAGCAGTTACGCCAAGGGGGGGCGCGTAGAGACCCAGTACTTC. Its protein product is CASSYAKGGRVETQYF.

J is TRBJ1-2 and V is TRBV5-8; tentative D call: TRBD1 (6 bases). The CDR3 is made up of 15 amino acids. V lost 0 bases and J lost 2, with 11 bases in between. Germline CDR1 and CDR2: SGHTS and YDEGEE. The CDR3 DNA is TGTGCCAGCAGCTTGGGGGGGCTTGGGAACTATGGCTACACCTTC. This translates into CASSLGGLGNYGYTF.

The rearrangement joins TRBV5-8 to TRBJ2-2, with 8 bases identical to TRBD1. Per germline, CDR1 SGHTS and CDR2 YDEGEE. CDR3 length equals 15 residues. V lost 0 bases and J lost 5; bases outside the gene matches: 3. Written as DNA, the CDR3 is TGTGCCAGCAGCTTGGGACAGGGGTTAACCGGGGAGCTGTTTTTT. Its translation: CASSLGQGLTGELFF. The whole variable domain, filled in from reference TRBV5-8 and TRBJ2-2, reads EAGVTQSPTHLIKTRGQQATLRCSPISGHTSVYWYQQALGLGLQFLLWYDEGEERNRGNFPPRFSGRQFPNYSSELNVNALELEDSALYLCASSLGQGLTGELFFGEGSRLTVL.

The sample holds one count of this clone. The chain is built from TRBV6-5 and TRBJ1-2; D is unclear. The germline V gene has CDR1 MNHEY and CDR2 SVGAGI. The CDR3 loop spans 13 amino acids. V lost 6 bases, J lost 6 bases, and 14 bases lay in between. The CDR3 here is CASRQRTYDGYTF. CDR3 DNA: TGTGCCAGCAGACAGCGAACATACGATGGCTACACCTTC.

The V gene is TRBV7-6, the J gene TRBJ1-2; 8 bases line up with TRBD1. The ends lost 0 bases at V and 6 bases at J; junction bases unmatched: 6. Per germline, CDR1 SGHVS and CDR2 FNYEAQ. CDR3 length equals 15 residues. The CDR3 here is CASSLAKTGVDGYTF. In DNA, the CDR3 is TGTGCCAGCAGCTTAGCTAAGACAGGGGTAGATGGCTACACCTTC.

A single count supports this clone. The rearrangement links TRBV6-4 to TRBJ2-3, with D tentatively TRBD2 (6 bases). The CDR3 contains 14 residues. Germline V gives CDR1 MRHNA, CDR2 SNTAGT. Deletions cut 3 bases from V and 4 bases from J, with 11 bases between. CDR3 sequence (DNA): TGTGCCAGCAGTGAGACCGGAGGGGCAGATACGCAGTATTTT. Encoded protein: CASSETGGADTQYF.

The chain has TRBV7-2 and TRBJ1-1; tentatively, D is TRBD1 (5 bases). CDR3 length equals 16 residues. Germline-derived CDR1 and CDR2 are SGHTA and FQGNSA. V gave up 3 bases and J gave up 3 bases, with 17 bases separating them. The DNA of the CDR3 is TGTGCCAGCAGCTTTACGGGGGGACGGCCGCACACTGAAGCTTTCTTT. It is translated as CASSFTGGRPHTEAFF.

This clone has a single count. The gene calls are TRBV7-2 and TRBJ1-2; TRBD1 matches 8 bases. Trimming cost V 5 bases and J 4 bases; bases outside gene matches: 6. The germline V gene encodes CDR1 SGHTA and CDR2 FQGNSA. The CDR3 loop spans 14 amino acids. The CDR3 DNA sequence: TGTGCCAGCAGCGCAGGACAGGGATTCTATGGCTACACCTTC. It is translated as CASSAGQGFYGYTF.

A remark on this clone: The junction and the germline gene differ at one end; a read error may be behind it. J is TRBJ2-3 and V is TRBV6-2 or TRBV6-3, with 9 bases fitting TRBD2. The length of the CDR3 is 14 residues. Germline assignment: CDR1 MNHEY and CDR2 SVGEGT. The CDR3 sequence: CASSPQISGGHSGW. As DNA, the CDR3 is TGTGCCAGCAGCCCCCAAATTAGCGGGGGACACTCCGGGTGG.

The V and J genes are TRBV5-6 and TRBJ1-2, with D possibly TRBD1 on 5 matching bases. The V end was cut by 4 bases, the J end by 4 bases, with 17 bases between. The CDR3 runs to 15 residues. Germline V gives CDR1 SGHDT, CDR2 YYEEEE. The CDR3 reads CASSPPGGTSYGYTF. In nucleotides, the CDR3 is TGTGCCAGCAGCCCCCCGGGAGGGACCAGCTATGGCTACACCTTC. The whole variable domain, filled in from reference TRBV5-6 and TRBJ1-2, reads DAGVTQSPTHLIKTRGQQVTLRCSPKSGHDTVSWYQQALGQGPQFIFQYYEEEERQRGNFPDRFSGHQFPNYSSELNVNALLLGDSALYLCASSPPGGTSYGYTFGSGTRLTVV.

This clone was observed at least ten times. This chain connects TRBV15 to TRBJ2-6; TRBD1 might be the D (5 bases). Looked up from germline, CDR1 is LNHNV and CDR2 is YYDKDF (reference sequence). The V and J ends lost 0 bases and 2 bases respectively, with 8 bases between them. The CDR3 consists of 16 residues. CDR3 region: CATSRDKGTGANVLTF. CDR3 DNA sequence: TGTGCCACCAGCAGAGATAAGGGGACTGGGGCCAACGTCCTGACTTTC.

This chain links TRBV27 with TRBJ2-2; D call uncertain. The V gene's germline CDR1 is MNHEY and CDR2 SMNVEV (reference sequence). V was pared by 4 bases and J by 7 bases, with 16 bases between. The CDR3 contains 15 residues. The CDR3 spells CASSSGRSLVGELFF. CDR3 coding DNA: TGTGCCAGCAGTTCTGGACGAAGTTTAGTCGGGGAGCTGTTTTTT.

The rearrangement joins TRBV6-2 or TRBV6-3 to TRBJ1-1; no definite D call. There are 14 residues in the CDR3. V gave up 0 bases and J gave up 7 bases, with 12 bases separating them. Germline V gene sequence: CDR1 MNHEY, CDR2 SVGEGT. The CDR3 region is CASSYSGWEFEAFF. The CDR3 DNA is TGTGCCAGCAGTTACTCTGGCTGGGAGTTTGAAGCTTTCTTT.

This clone showed up just a few times. The rearrangement uses TRBV7-9 and TRBJ1-2; tentatively, D is TRBD1 (6 bases). V lost 5 bases and J 2 bases, leaving 24 bases between the germline ends. CDR3 length equals 18 residues. The germline V gene has CDR1 SEHNR and CDR2 FQNEAQ (reference sequence). Here the CDR3 DNA reads TGTGCCAGCAGCCCCGCCAACCCAGGACAGAAACCGAACTATGGCTACACCTTC. It is translated as CASSPANPGQKPNYGYTF. The full variable domain, in which reference TRBV7-9 and TRBJ1-2 provide the parts outside the CDR3, is DTGVSQNPRHKITKRGQNVTFRCDPISEHNRLYWYRQTLGQGPEFLTYFQNEAQLEKSRLLSDRFSAERPKGSFSTLEIQRTEQGDSAMYLCASSPANPGQKPNYGYTFGSGTRLTVV.

The DNA for the CDR3 is TGTGCCATCAGTGACCTGAGACAGGGTAGCGCCTATGGCTACACCTTC. Protein product: CAISDLRQGSAYGYTF. This sequence joins TRBV10-3 and TRBJ1-2, with 7 bases that match TRBD1. CDR1 and CDR2 from the germline V gene are ENHRY and SYGVKD. The length of the CDR3 is 16 residues. The V gene end was trimmed by 3 bases and the J gene end by 4 bases; junction bases not matched to a gene: 11.

The chain employs TRBV2 and TRBJ1-1; D is uncertain. The germline gives CDR1 SNHLY, CDR2 FYNNEI. This CDR3 has 14 amino acids. V gave up 2 bases and J gave up 2 bases, with 9 bases separating them. The chain's CDR3 is CASSEQGYNTEAFF. For the CDR3, the DNA is TGTGCCAGCAGTGAACAAGGGTATAACACTGAAGCTTTCTTT.

This chain uses TRBV5-1 with TRBJ1-2; D is perhaps TRBD1 (6 bases). Germline CDR1 reads SGHRS; CDR2 reads YFSETQ. The germline V and J ends were trimmed by 4 bases and 7 bases, with 20 bases remaining between them. The CDR3 consists of 15 residues. The CDR3: CASSPTIGGRSGYTF. In DNA form, the CDR3 reads TGCGCCAGCAGCCCCACGATAGGGGGGCGAAGTGGCTACACCTTC.

The V gene is TRBV18, the J gene TRBJ2-2; 8 bases align to TRBD1. There are 15 residues in the CDR3. Unmatched junction bases numbered 6, after V lost 4 bases and J lost 5 bases. CDR1 and CDR2 from the germline V gene are KGHSH and LQKENI. In DNA form, the CDR3 reads TGTGCCAGCTCACTAAGGACAGGGAGAACCGGGGAGCTGTTTTTT. As protein: CASSLRTGRTGELFF.

The genes are TRBV12-5 and TRBJ1-5, with 10 bases aligning to TRBD1. Germline CDR1 is LGHNT and CDR2 is FRNRAP. The junction had 1 base not matched to a gene; V was cut back by 3 bases and J by 2 bases. The CDR3 is 15 residues long. The CDR3 sequence is CASGLGTGGNQPQHF. Written as DNA, the CDR3 is TGTGCTAGTGGTTTAGGGACAGGGGGCAATCAGCCCCAGCATTTT.